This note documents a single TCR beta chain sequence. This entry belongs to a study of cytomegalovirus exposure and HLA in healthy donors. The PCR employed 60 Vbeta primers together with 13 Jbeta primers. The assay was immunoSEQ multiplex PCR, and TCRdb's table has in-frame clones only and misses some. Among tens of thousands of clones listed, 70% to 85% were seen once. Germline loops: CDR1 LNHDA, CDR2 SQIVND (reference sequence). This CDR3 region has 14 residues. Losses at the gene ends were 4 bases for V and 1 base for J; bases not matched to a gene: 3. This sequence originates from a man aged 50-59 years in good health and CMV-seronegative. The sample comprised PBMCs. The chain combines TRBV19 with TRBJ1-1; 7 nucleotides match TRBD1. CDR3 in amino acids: CASSRGGPNTEAFF. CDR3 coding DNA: TGTGCCAGTAGTAGAGGGGGCCCGAACACTGAAGCTTTCTTT.